A selection of T cell receptor beta chains follows, all from one sample in a study of identical twins. TCRdb fed the 5' RACE reads into MiXCR, producing one record per CDR3 protein. Among approximately 500,000 distinct CDR3 sequences, approximately 16% were seen once, and the ten largest hold less than 0.5%. These data also formed part of another study, on yellow fever vaccine responses in identical twins.

The sample taken for sequencing was CD4+ T cells sorted from blood. The origin of the receptors is a woman aged 18-29 years in good health. Each CDR3 is given with its conserved first and last residue. The D gene is left open where the match is weak. Part of the rows lack a size; the others show once, few, many or a class for expanded clones.

abundance,d_gene,v_gene,j_gene,CDR3nt,CDR3aa
.,.,TRBV11-3,TRBJ2-1,TGTGCCAGCAGCCGCTACTCCCAGAATGAGCAGTTCTTC,CASSRYSQNEQFF
few,.,TRBV7-2,TRBJ2-7,TGTGCCAGCAGCTCCGATGGATTGAGGTACGAGCAGTACTTC,CASSSDGLRYEQYF
many,TRBD2,TRBV29-1,TRBJ2-1,TGCAGCGTCGAGGGTACTAGCGGCCCCCTCGGGTCCTACAATGAGCAGTTCTTC,CSVEGTSGPLGSYNEQFF
.,.,TRBV10-3,TRBJ1-2,TGTGCCATCAGTCCGGACAGCTATGGCTACACCTTC,CAISPDSYGYTF
.,.,TRBV7-7,TRBJ2-3,TGTGCCAGCAGCTTAAACGGGGATACGCAGTATTTT,CASSLNGDTQYF
few,.,TRBV11-2,TRBJ2-5,TGTGCCAGCAGCTTATCCGTGGCCTGGAACGGAGAGACCCAGTACTTC,CASSLSVAWNGETQYF
few,.,TRBV2,TRBJ1-2,TGTGCCAGCCGAAACAGCGGGCAAAACTATGGCTACACCTTC,CASRNSGQNYGYTF
.,.,TRBV9,TRBJ2-1,TGTGCCAGCAGCACCAGGGGTGGGAATGAGCAGTTCTTC,CASSTRGGNEQFF
.,.,TRBV5-5,TRBJ1-1,TGTGCCAGCAGAGGGGTACCTGGCACTGAAGCTTTCTTT,CASRGVPGTEAFF
.,TRBD1,TRBV5-1,TRBJ2-4,TGCGCCAGCAGCCCGACAGGGGTCGAAAACATTCAGTACTTC,CASSPTGVENIQYF
few,.,TRBV7-9,TRBJ1-2,TGTGCCAGCACCAACACAGTTGGCTACACCTTC,CASTNTVGYTF
many,TRBD1,TRBV10-3,TRBJ2-7,TGTGCCAGCGACCGGACAGGGGGCATAGACGAGCAGTACTTC,CASDRTGGIDEQYF
few,TRBD1,TRBV12-3/TRBV12-4,TRBJ2-1,TGTGCCAGCAGATCGACAGGGGAATACAATGAGCAGTTCTTC,CASRSTGEYNEQFF
.,TRBD1,TRBV15,TRBJ1-5,TGTGCCACCAGCAGAGTTTCGACAGGGACCGGAGCCCAGCATTTT,CATSRVSTGTGAQHF
few,.,TRBV14,TRBJ1-5,TGTGCCAGCAGCCAAGATTACGGTCAGCCCCAGCATTTT,CASSQDYGQPQHF
.,.,TRBV11-2,TRBJ1-1,TGTGCCAGCAGGATTCAGGGTACGGCTGAAGCTTTCTTT,CASRIQGTAEAFF
.,.,TRBV20-1,TRBJ1-1,TGCAGTGCTACAGCAGCGAACACTGAAGCTTTCTTT,CSATAANTEAFF
few,TRBD2,TRBV7-2,TRBJ2-7,TGTGCCAGCAGCCAAATAGCGGGAGGCCGGTCCGAGCAGTACTTC,CASSQIAGGRSEQYF
few,.,TRBV7-9,TRBJ2-5,TGTGCCAGCAGCCTACGGGGGACCTTGGAAGAGACCCAGTACTTC,CASSLRGTLEETQYF
few,TRBD2,TRBV2,TRBJ2-5,TGTGCCAGCAACGGACTAGCGGGGCCGCAAGAGACCCAGTACTTC,CASNGLAGPQETQYF
.,TRBD2,TRBV14,TRBJ2-2,TGTGCCAGCAGCCAAGTACTGAGCGGGACCCTGAACACCGGGGAGCTGTTTTTT,CASSQVLSGTLNTGELFF
few,.,TRBV3-1,TRBJ2-4,TGTGCCAGCAGCCAAGTGACATCACGAAACATTCAGTACTTC,CASSQVTSRNIQYF
.,.,TRBV28,TRBJ2-5,TGTGCCAGCCGTCAAGGGGGAGAGGTTCCTACGGCCCAGTACTTC,CASRQGGEVPTAQYF
.,.,TRBV20-1,TRBJ2-5,TGCAGTGCTAGGAAGACTAGGGGGGAGACCCAGTACTTC,CSARKTRGETQYF
few,.,TRBV28,TRBJ2-1,TGTGCCAGCATCACGACCCCGAGCTCCTACAATGAGCAGTTCTTC,CASITTPSSYNEQFF
.,TRBD2,TRBV20-1,TRBJ2-6,TGCAGTGCTAGAGATGGGCTAGCGGGGGGATTCTCTGGGGCCAACGTCCTGACTTTC,CSARDGLAGGFSGANVLTF
many,.,TRBV20-1,TRBJ2-1,TGCAGTGCTAGAGAGGACCTCGGTATGGCTGCAATCCGGGGTGAGCAGTTCTTC,CSAREDLGMAAIRGEQFF
once,.,TRBV7-8,TRBJ2-1,TGTGCCAGCAGCTTAGATATCAGGAGGTGGTCCTACAATGAGCAGTTCTTC,CASSLDIRRWSYNEQFF
.,TRBD2,TRBV10-3,TRBJ2-3,TGTGCCACGCGGGAGACCCCGGGACTAGCGGGGCCCACAGATACGCAGTATTTT,CATRETPGLAGPTDTQYF
few,.,TRBV3-1,TRBJ2-1,TGTGCCAGCAGCCAAGTTTCGAGTTTCAATGAGCAGTTCTTC,CASSQVSSFNEQFF
.,.,TRBV2,TRBJ2-3,TGTGCCAGCAGTGAATGGCTAGCGCTGAGCACAGATACGCAGTATTTT,CASSEWLALSTDTQYF
.,.,TRBV20-1,TRBJ2-5,TGCAGTGCTGCCTCGCCCCAGGGTCCTCGAGAGACCCAGTACTTC,CSAASPQGPRETQYF
.,TRBD2,TRBV5-1,TRBJ2-1,TGCGCCAGCAGCACCTTAGCGGGAGTATCCTACAATGAGCAGTTCTTC,CASSTLAGVSYNEQFF
many,TRBD2,TRBV10-1,TRBJ2-7,TGCGCCAGCACCCTAGCGGGAGTCGGCGAGCAGTACTTC,CASTLAGVGEQYF
few,.,TRBV5-1,TRBJ2-2,TGCGCCAGCAGCTTGGAGTGGGGATCCGGGGAGCTGTTTTTT,CASSLEWGSGELFF
.,.,TRBV5-1,TRBJ2-7,TGCGCCAGCAGCTTGGGGGGGGGCGGGTTGTCCTACGAGCAGTACTTC,CASSLGGGGLSYEQYF
few,TRBD1,TRBV20-1,TRBJ2-2,TGCAGTGCCCCCGGTGGACAGGGGAACACCGGGGAGCTGTTTTTT,CSAPGGQGNTGELFF
.,.,TRBV6-5,TRBJ2-7,TGTGCCAGCAGTTACCCGGGCCCGGGGCAAAACGAGCAGTACTTC,CASSYPGPGQNEQYF
.,.,TRBV20-1,TRBJ2-4,TGCAGTGCTAGTTCGGGGGCCAAAAACATTCAGTACTTC,CSASSGAKNIQYF
few,.,TRBV28,TRBJ1-2,TGTGCCACCAAGTACCCGGACAAGAGGGGCTACACCTTC,CATKYPDKRGYTF
once,TRBD2,TRBV29-1,TRBJ2-1,TGCAGCGCTGGGACTAGCGGGAGAAATGAGCAGTTCTTC,CSAGTSGRNEQFF
few,.,TRBV6-6,TRBJ1-5,TGTGCCAGCAGACTTGAGGGAGCTCATGAGCATTTT,CASRLEGAHEHF
once,.,TRBV29-1,TRBJ2-5,TGCAGCGTTGAAGTCTTGGGGGAGACCCAGTACTTC,CSVEVLGETQYF
.,TRBD1,TRBV7-9,TRBJ2-3,TGTGCCAGCAGCTTAGGAACAGGGGGTTTCCTCACAGATACGCAGTATTTT,CASSLGTGGFLTDTQYF
.,.,TRBV25-1,TRBJ2-5,TGTGCCAGCAGCTCCCCCGGGTCCTATAACGTGACCCAGTACTTC,CASSSPGSYNVTQYF
few,.,TRBV10-3,TRBJ2-1,TGTGCCATCAGTGAGCCCACTAGTGGCGAGCAGTTCTTC,CAISEPTSGEQFF
many,TRBD1,TRBV15,TRBJ1-2,TGTGCCACCAGCAGAGCTCGGACAGGGGTGGATGGCTACACCTTC,CATSRARTGVDGYTF
few,TRBD1,TRBV3-1,TRBJ1-1,TGTGCCAGCAGGGACAGGAAATGGACTGAAGCTTTCTTT,CASRDRKWTEAFF
.,TRBD2,TRBV5-6,TRBJ2-6,TGTGCCAGCAGCTTGGGACTAGCCAGCTCTGGGGCCAACGTCCTGACTTTC,CASSLGLASSGANVLTF
.,TRBD1,TRBV10-3,TRBJ2-7,TGTGCCATCAGTGTGAGGACAGGGCGCAACGAGCAGTACTTC,CAISVRTGRNEQYF
.,TRBD1,TRBV7-3,TRBJ2-2,TGTGCCAGCAGCTTAACGGGACAGCCGAACACCGGGGAGCTGTTTTTT,CASSLTGQPNTGELFF
.,.,TRBV7-9,TRBJ2-5,TGTGCCAGCAGCTTGGATCTGCCGAGGGCCGAGGACTTC,CASSLDLPRAEDF
few,.,TRBV6-1,TRBJ1-2,TGTGCCAGCACCTCAGAAAATCAGGGGAGCTATGGCTACACCTTC,CASTSENQGSYGYTF
few,.,TRBV27,TRBJ2-1,TGTGCCAGCAGTTTAGCCCTCTCCGTATCCTACAATGAGCAGTTCTTC,CASSLALSVSYNEQFF
.,.,TRBV7-2,TRBJ2-3,TGTGCCAGCAGCTTAGCCCGTGATACGCAGTATTTT,CASSLARDTQYF
few,.,TRBV7-9,TRBJ1-1,TGTGCCAGCAGCCCGGGACACCCGGAGACTGAAGCTTTCTTT,CASSPGHPETEAFF
few,TRBD1,TRBV5-1,TRBJ2-1,TGCGCCAGCAGCCGAAATACCCTGACAGGGGGCGATGAGCAGTTCTTC,CASSRNTLTGGDEQFF
.,TRBD2,TRBV11-2,TRBJ2-1,TGTGCCAGCAGCTTGTCGGGGGGTTTCGGGAGGACCTACAATGAGCAGTTCTTC,CASSLSGGFGRTYNEQFF
.,TRBD2,TRBV10-3,TRBJ2-7,TGTGCCATCAGTCCTAATCTACTAGCGGGAGACCACGAGCAGTACTTC,CAISPNLLAGDHEQYF
few,.,TRBV27,TRBJ1-6,TGTGCCAGCAGTTTATCAGGAGGGGTTAAGTATTCACCCCTCCACTTT,CASSLSGGVKYSPLHF